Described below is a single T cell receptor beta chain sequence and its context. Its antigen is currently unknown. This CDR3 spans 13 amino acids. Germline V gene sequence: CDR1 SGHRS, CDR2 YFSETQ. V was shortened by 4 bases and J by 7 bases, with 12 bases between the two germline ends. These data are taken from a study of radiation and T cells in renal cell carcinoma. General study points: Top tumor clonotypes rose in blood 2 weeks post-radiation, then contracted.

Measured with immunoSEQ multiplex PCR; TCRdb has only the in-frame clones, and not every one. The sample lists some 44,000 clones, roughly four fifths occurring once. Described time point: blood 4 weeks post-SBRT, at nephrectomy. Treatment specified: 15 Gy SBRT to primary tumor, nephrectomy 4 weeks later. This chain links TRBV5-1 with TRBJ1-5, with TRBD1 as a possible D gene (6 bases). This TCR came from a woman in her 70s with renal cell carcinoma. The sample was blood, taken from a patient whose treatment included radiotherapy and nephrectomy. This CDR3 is CASSARGGQPQHF. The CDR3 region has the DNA TGCGCCAGCAGCGCCCGGGGGGGCCAGCCCCAGCATTTT.